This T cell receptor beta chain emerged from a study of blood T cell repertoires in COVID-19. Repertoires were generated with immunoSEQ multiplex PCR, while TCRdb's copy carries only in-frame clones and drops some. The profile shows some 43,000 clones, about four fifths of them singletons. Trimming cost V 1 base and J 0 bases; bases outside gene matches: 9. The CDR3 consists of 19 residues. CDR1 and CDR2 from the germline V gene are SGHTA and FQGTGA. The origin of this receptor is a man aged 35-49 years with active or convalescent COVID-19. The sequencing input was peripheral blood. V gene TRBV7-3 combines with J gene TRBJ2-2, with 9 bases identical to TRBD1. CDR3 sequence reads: CASSLSGGTGGSNTGELFF. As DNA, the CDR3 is TGTGCCAGCAGCTTAAGCGGAGGAACAGGGGGCTCGAACACCGGGGAGCTGTTTTTT. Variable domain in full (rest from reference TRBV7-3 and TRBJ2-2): GAGVSQTPSNKVTEKGKYVELRCDPISGHTALYWYRQSLGQGPEFLIYFQGTGAADDSGLPNDRFFAVRPEGSVSTLKIQRTERGDSAVYLCASSLSGGTGGSNTGELFFGEGSRLTVL.